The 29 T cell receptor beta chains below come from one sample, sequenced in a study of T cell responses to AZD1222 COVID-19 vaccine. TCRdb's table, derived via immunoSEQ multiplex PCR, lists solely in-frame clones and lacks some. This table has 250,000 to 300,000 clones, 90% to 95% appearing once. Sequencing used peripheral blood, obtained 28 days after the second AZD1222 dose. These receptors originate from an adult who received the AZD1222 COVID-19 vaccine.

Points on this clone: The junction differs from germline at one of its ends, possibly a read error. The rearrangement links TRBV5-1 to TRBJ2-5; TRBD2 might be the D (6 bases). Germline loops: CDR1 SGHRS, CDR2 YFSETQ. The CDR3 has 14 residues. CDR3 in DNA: TGCGCCACCAGCTATGGGGACGGGGGAGAGACCCAGTACTTC. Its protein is CATSYGDGGETQYF.

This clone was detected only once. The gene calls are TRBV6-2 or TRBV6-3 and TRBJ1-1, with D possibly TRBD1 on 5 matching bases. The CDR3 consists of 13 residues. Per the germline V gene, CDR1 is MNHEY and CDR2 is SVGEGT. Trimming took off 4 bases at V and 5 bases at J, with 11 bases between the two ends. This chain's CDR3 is CASSSGVGTEAFF. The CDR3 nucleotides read TGTGCCAGCAGTTCGGGGGTAGGGACTGAAGCTTTCTTT.

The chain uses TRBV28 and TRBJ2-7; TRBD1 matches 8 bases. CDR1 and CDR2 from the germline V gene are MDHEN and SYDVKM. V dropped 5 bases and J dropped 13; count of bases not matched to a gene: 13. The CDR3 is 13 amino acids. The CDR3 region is CASSPLLGQGAYF. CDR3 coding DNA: TGTGCCAGCAGTCCTCTCCTCGGGCAGGGGGCTTACTTC.

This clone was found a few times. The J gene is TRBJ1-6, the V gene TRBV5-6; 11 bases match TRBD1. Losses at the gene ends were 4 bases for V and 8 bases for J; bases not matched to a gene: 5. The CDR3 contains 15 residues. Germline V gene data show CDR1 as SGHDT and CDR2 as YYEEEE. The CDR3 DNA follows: TGTGCCAGCAGCCCCCGGGACAGGGGGGATTCACCCCTCCACTTT. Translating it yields CASSPRDRGDSPLHF.

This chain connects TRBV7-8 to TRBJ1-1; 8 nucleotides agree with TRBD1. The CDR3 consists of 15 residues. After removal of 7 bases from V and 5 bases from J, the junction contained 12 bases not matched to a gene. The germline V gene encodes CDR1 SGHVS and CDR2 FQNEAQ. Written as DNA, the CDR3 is TGTGCCAGCACGAAGACAGGGGCCCTTTTAACTGAAGCTTTCTTT. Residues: CASTKTGALLTEAFF.

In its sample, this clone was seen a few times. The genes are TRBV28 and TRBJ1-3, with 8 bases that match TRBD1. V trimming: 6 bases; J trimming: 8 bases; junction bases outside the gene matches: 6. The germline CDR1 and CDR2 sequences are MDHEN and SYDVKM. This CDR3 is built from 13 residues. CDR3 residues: CASSGTGVYTIYF. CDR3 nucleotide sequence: TGTGCCAGCAGCGGGACAGGAGTGTACACCATATATTTT. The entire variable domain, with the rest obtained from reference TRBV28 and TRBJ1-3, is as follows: DVKVTQSSRYLVKRTGEKVFLECVQDMDHENMFWYRQDPGLGLRLIYFSYDVKMKEKGDIPEGYSVSREKKERFSLILESASTNQTSMYLCASSGTGVYTIYFGEGSWLTVV.

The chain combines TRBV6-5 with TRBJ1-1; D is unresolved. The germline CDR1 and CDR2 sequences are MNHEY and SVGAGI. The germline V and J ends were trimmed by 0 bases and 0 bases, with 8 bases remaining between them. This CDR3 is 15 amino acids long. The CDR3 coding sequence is TGTGCCAGCAGTTACTCCGTCGGGATGAACACTGAAGCTTTCTTT. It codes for CASSYSVGMNTEAFF.

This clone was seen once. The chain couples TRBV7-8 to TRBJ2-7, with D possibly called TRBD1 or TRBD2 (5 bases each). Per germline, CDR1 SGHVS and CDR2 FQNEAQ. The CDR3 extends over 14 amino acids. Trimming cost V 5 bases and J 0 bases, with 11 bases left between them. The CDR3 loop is CASSATGLSYEQYF. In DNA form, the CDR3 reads TGTGCCAGCAGCGCCACAGGACTCTCCTACGAGCAGTACTTC.

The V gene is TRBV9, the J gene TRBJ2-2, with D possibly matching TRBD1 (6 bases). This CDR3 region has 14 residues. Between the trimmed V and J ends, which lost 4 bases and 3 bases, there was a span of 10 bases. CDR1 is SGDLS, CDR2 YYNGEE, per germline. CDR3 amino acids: CASSRAGDTGELFF. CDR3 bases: TGTGCCAGCAGCAGGGCAGGGGACACCGGGGAGCTGTTTTTT.

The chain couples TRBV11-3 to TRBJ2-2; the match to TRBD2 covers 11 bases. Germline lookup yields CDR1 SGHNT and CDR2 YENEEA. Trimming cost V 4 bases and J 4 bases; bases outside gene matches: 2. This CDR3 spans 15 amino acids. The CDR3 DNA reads TGTGCCAGCAGCTCGACTAGCGGGACCACCGGGGAGCTGTTTTTT. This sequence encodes CASSSTSGTTGELFF.

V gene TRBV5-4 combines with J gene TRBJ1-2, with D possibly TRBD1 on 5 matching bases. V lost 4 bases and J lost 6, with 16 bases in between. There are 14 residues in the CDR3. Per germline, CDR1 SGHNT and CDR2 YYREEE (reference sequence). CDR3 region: CASSPRLQDNGYTF. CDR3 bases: TGTGCCAGCAGCCCGCGTCTACAGGATAATGGCTACACCTTC.

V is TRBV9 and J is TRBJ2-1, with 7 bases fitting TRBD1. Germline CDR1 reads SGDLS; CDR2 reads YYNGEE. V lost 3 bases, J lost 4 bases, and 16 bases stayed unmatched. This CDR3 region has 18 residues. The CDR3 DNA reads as TGTGCCAGCAGCGCAACAGGGGCCTCCCCGACTTTGTACAATGAGCAGTTCTTC. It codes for CASSATGASPTLYNEQFF.

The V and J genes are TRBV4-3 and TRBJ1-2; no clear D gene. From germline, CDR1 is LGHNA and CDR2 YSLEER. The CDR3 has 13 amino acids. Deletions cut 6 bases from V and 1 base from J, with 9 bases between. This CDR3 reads CASSSGNNYGYTF. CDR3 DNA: TGCGCCAGCAGTTCTGGGAATAACTATGGCTACACCTTC.

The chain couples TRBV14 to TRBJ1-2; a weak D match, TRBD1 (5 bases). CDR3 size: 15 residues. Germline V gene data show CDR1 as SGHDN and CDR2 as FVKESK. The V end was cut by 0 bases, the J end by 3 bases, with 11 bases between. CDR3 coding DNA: TGTGCCAGCAGCCAAGATCACGGGGCTTACTATGGCTACACCTTC. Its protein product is CASSQDHGAYYGYTF.

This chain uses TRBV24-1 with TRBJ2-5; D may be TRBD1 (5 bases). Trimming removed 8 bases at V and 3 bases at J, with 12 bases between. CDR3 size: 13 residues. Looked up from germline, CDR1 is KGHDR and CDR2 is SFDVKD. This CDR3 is CATMSAREETQYF. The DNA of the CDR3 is TGTGCCACCATGTCGGCCAGGGAAGAGACCCAGTACTTC.

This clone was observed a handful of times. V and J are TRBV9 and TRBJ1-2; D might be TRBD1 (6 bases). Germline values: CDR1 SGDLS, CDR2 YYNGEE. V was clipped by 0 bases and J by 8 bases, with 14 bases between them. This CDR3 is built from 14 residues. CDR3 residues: CASSVEEGGLGYTF. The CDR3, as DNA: TGTGCCAGCAGCGTAGAGGAAGGGGGATTGGGCTACACCTTC.

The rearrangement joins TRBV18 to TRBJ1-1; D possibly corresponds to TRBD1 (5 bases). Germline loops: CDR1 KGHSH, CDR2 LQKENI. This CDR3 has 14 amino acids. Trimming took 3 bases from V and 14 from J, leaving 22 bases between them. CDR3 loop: CASSPPQAVGYRFF. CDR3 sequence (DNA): TGTGCCAGCTCACCCCCACAGGCAGTAGGGTATCGCTTCTTT.

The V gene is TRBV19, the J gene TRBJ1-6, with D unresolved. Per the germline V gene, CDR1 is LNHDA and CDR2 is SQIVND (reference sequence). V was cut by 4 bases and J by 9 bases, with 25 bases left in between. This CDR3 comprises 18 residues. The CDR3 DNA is TGTGCCAGTAGTACGACCTTGGAGGTACTCGGGCCTTTTTCACCCCTCCACTTT. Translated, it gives CASSTTLEVLGPFSPLHF.

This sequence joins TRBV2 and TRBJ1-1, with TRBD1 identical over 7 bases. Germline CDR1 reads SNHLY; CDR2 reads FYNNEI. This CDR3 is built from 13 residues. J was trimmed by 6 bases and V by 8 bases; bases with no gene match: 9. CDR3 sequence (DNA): TGTGCCAGCGTGCCAGGGGGGCGAGCTGAAGCTTTCTTT. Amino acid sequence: CASVPGGRAEAFF.

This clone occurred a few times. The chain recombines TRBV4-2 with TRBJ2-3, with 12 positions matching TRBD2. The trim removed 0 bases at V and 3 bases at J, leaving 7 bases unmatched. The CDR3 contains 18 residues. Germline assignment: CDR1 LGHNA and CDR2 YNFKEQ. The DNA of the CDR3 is TGTGCCAGCAGCCAAGATCTGACTAGCGGGAGATGGACAGATACGCAGTATTTT. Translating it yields CASSQDLTSGRWTDTQYF.

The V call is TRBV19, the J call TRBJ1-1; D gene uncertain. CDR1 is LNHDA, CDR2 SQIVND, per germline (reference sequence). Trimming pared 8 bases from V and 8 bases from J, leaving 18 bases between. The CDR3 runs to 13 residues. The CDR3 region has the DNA TGTGCCAGTTTAGGTGGGCGGGGAAGCGAAGCTTTCTTT. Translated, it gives CASLGGRGSEAFF.

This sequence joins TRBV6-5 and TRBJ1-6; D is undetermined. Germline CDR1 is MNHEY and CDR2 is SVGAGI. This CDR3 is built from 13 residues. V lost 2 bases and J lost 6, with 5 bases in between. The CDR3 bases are TGTGCCAGCAGTTACGGATCTAATTCACCCCTCCACTTT. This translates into CASSYGSNSPLHF.

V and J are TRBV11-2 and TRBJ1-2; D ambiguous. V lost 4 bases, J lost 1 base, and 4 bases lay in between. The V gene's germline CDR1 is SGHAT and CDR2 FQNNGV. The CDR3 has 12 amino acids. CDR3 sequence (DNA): TGTGCCAGCAGCTCTAGTAACTATGGCTACACCTTC. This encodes CASSSSNYGYTF.

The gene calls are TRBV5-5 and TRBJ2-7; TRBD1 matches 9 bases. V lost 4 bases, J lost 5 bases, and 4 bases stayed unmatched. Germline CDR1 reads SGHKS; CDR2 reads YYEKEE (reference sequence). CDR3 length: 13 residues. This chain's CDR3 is CASSPGTGNEQYF. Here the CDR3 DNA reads TGTGCCAGCAGCCCAGGGACAGGGAACGAGCAGTACTTC.

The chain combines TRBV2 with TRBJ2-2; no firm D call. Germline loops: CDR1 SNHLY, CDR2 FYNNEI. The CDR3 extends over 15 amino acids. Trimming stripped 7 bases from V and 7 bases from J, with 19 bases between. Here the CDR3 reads CASISSPGWGGELFF. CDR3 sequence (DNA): TGTGCCAGCATCTCCAGCCCAGGCTGGGGCGGGGAGCTGTTTTTT.

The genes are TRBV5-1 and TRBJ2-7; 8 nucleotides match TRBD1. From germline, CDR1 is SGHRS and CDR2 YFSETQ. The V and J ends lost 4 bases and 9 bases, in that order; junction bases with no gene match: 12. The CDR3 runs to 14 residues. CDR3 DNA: TGCGCCAGCAGCCTCGGGGACCATACAGGGGGGCAGTACTTC. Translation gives CASSLGDHTGGQYF. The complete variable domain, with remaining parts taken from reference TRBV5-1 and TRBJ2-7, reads KAGVTQTPRYLIKTRGQQVTLSCSPISGHRSVSWYQQTPGQGLQFLFEYFSETQRNKGNFPGRFSGRQFSNSRSEMNVSTLELGDSALYLCASSLGDHTGGQYFGPGTRLTVT.

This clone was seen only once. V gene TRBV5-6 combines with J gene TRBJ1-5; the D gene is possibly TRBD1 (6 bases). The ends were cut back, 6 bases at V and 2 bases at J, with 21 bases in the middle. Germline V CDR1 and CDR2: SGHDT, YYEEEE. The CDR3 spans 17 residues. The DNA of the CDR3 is TGTGCCAGCACCCCCCCCGGGGGCCGACGGGGCAATCAGCCCCAGCATTTT. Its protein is CASTPPGGRRGNQPQHF.

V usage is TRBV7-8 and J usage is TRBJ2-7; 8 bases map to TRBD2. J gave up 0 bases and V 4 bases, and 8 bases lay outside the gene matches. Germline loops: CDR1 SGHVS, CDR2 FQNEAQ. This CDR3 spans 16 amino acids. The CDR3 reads CASSSRSGGLSYEQYF. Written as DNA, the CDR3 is TGTGCCAGCAGCTCTCGGAGCGGGGGCCTCTCCTACGAGCAGTACTTC.

The CDR3 protein is CASSRRQGGQPQHF. In nucleotides, the CDR3 is TGTGCCAGCAGCCGTCGACAGGGCGGTCAGCCCCAGCATTTT. The chain couples TRBV3-1 (or the pseudogene TRBV3-2) to TRBJ1-5; the match to TRBD1 covers 7 bases. J was trimmed by 6 bases and V by 4 bases; bases with no gene match: 6. This CDR3 contains 14 residues. The germline gives CDR1 LGHDT, CDR2 YNNKEL (reference sequence).